These 27 T cell receptor beta chains share one sample of origin, sequenced in a study of T cells in localized non-small cell lung cancer (dated by TCRdb to 2019 to 2021). Library construction relied on the immunoSEQ multiplex PCR assay. TCRdb limited this immuneACCESS table to in-frame rearrangements with V and J called. A share of clones is missing; checked studies link under half to unresolved V genes, and the rest is unexplained. Counted in this sample were some 41,000 clones; roughly 83% of them appeared once. Jointly, the top ten make up 6.5% to 10% of the sample. Sequencing was performed on PBMCs, taken before any cancer treatment. These receptors all come from a man between 40 and 75 years old with stage II lung adenocarcinoma.

This chain connects TRBV7-2 to TRBJ2-5; D unclear. Looked up from germline, CDR1 is SGHTA and CDR2 is FQGNSA. Trimming left V 3 bases short and J 0 bases short, with 14 bases between. CDR3 length: 16 amino acids. The CDR3 is CASSLGFRLDQETQYF. CDR3 nucleotide sequence: TGTGCCAGCAGCTTGGGATTCAGGTTAGACCAAGAGACCCAGTACTTC.

The V call is TRBV7-3, the J call TRBJ2-7, with 8 bases matching TRBD1. Unmatched junction bases numbered 2, after V lost 5 bases and J lost 2 bases. Germline lookup yields CDR1 SGHTA and CDR2 FQGTGA. CDR3 length equals 13 residues. The CDR3 protein is CASSLDRAYEQYF. Written as DNA, the CDR3 is TGTGCCAGCAGCCTGGACAGGGCCTACGAGCAGTACTTC.

The rearrangement joins TRBV7-3 to TRBJ2-2, with D perhaps TRBD1 (6 bases). CDR3 length: 16 residues. Trimming cost V 1 base and J 5 bases, with 14 bases left between them. From germline, CDR1 is SGHTA and CDR2 FQGTGA. CDR3 in DNA: TGTGCCAGCAGCTTAAGTCAGGGGCCGAGGACCGGGGAGCTGTTTTTT. It translates to CASSLSQGPRTGELFF.

Comments on this clone: Other DNA sequences in this sample translate to the same CDR3. CDR3 amino acids: CASSIEEDSLNQPQHF. CDR3 coding DNA: TGTGCCAGTAGTATAGAGGAGGACAGCTTAAATCAGCCCCAGCATTTT. The chain combines TRBV19 with TRBJ1-5; D may be TRBD1 (6 bases). Germline assignment: CDR1 LNHDA and CDR2 SQIVND (reference sequence). V lost 0 bases and J 4 bases, leaving 13 bases between the germline ends. The CDR3 is made up of 16 amino acids.

This clone was seen a single time. The gene calls are TRBV5-1 and TRBJ2-2; 9 bases agree with TRBD1. Germline V CDR1 and CDR2: SGHRS, YFSETQ. The trim removed 3 bases at V and 4 bases at J, leaving 4 bases unmatched. The CDR3 is 15 amino acids. The CDR3 DNA follows: TGCGCCAGCAGCTCCGGGACAGGGTCCACCGGGGAGCTGTTTTTT. It is translated as CASSSGTGSTGELFF.

This chain links TRBV30 with TRBJ1-1; D unresolved. V dropped 7 bases and J dropped 3 bases, with 12 bases sitting between them. Germline CDR1 and CDR2: GTSNPN and SVGIG (reference sequence). This CDR3 region has 12 residues. CDR3 nucleotide sequence: TGTGCCTTAAAAGCGGAGGACACTGAAGCTTTCTTT. Translation: CALKAEDTEAFF. Variable domain in full (rest from reference TRBV30 and TRBJ1-1): SQTIHQWPATLVQPVGSPLSLECTVEGTSNPNLYWYRQAAGRGLQLLFYSVGIGQISSEVPQNLSASRPQDRQFILSSKKLLLSDSGFYLCALKAEDTEAFFGQGTRLTVV.

The rearrangement joins TRBV7-2 to TRBJ2-1; 13 bases align to TRBD2. CDR3 length: 15 amino acids. After removal of 6 bases from V and 6 bases from J, the junction contained 5 bases not matched to a gene. Germline CDR1 and CDR2: SGHTA and FQGNSA. CDR3 DNA sequence: TGTGCCAGCAGTCACGGGACTAGCGGGACCAATGAGCAGTTCTTC. It specifies CASSHGTSGTNEQFF.

The rearrangement joins TRBV5-1 to TRBJ2-7, with D possibly being TRBD1 (5 bases). The CDR3 contains 14 residues. Trimming removed 5 bases at V and 2 bases at J, with 14 bases between. Germline-derived CDR1 and CDR2 are SGHRS and YFSETQ. In DNA form, the CDR3 reads TGCGCCAGCAGTCTAGGACAAACGACCTACGAGCAGTACTTC. Its translation is CASSLGQTTYEQYF.

This rearrangement joins TRBV18 to TRBJ2-7; 7 nucleotides match TRBD2. Trimming cost V 5 bases and J 3 bases; bases outside gene matches: 4. The CDR3 has 13 amino acids. Germline CDR1 and CDR2: KGHSH and LQKENI. The CDR3 reads CASSGGSVYEQYF. CDR3 bases: TGTGCCAGCTCAGGCGGGAGCGTCTACGAGCAGTACTTC.

A few counts support this clone. In DNA, the CDR3 is TGTGCCAGCAGTGAAGGGGTCTTGGCGTTCTTC. It is translated as CASSEGVLAFF. This chain uses TRBV25-1 with TRBJ2-1; no reliable D call. The CDR3 length is 11 residues. V was pared by 2 bases and J by 15 bases, with 11 bases between. CDR1 is MGHDK and CDR2 is SYGVNS in the germline V gene. The full variable domain, completed using reference TRBV25-1 and TRBJ2-1, is EADIYQTPRYLVIGTGKKITLECSQTMGHDKMYWYQQDPGMELHLIHYSYGVNSTEKGDLSSESTVSRIRTEHFPLTLESARPSHTSQYLCASSEGVLAFFGPGTRLTVL.

The chain employs TRBV6-6 and TRBJ2-7; TRBD2 matches 10 bases. Germline assignment: CDR1 MNHNY and CDR2 SVGAGI (reference sequence). The CDR3 extends over 14 amino acids. V shed 7 bases, J shed 2 bases, and the junction held 5 bases outside the gene matches. The CDR3 is CASTGLAATYEQYF. The DNA for the CDR3 is TGTGCCAGCACCGGACTAGCGGCAACCTACGAGCAGTACTTC.

The CDR3 DNA follows: TGTGCCAGTAGTCTTCTGGTTTCAGGCGGGCAAGAGACCCAGTACTTC. This sequence encodes CASSLLVSGGQETQYF. V gene TRBV19 combines with J gene TRBJ2-5, with D possibly being TRBD2 (5 bases). The germline CDR1 and CDR2 sequences are LNHDA and SQIVND (reference sequence). This CDR3 comprises 16 residues. Trimming took off 5 bases at V and 2 bases at J, with 18 bases between the two ends.

The chain employs TRBV18 and TRBJ2-5; D unclear. The V and J ends lost 6 bases and 1 base respectively, with 12 bases between them. CDR3 length: 14 residues. The germline V gene encodes CDR1 KGHSH and CDR2 LQKENI. CDR3: CASSQESVQETQYF. The CDR3 coding sequence is TGTGCCAGCTCCCAAGAATCGGTCCAAGAGACCCAGTACTTC.

J is TRBJ1-1 and V is TRBV7-6; D is unresolved. V was clipped by 4 bases and J by 5 bases, with 11 bases between them. Germline CDR1 SGHVS, CDR2 FNYEAQ. This CDR3 has 13 residues. As DNA, the CDR3 is TGTGCCAGCAGCTATGATGTAGGGACTGAAGCTTTCTTT. This gives the protein CASSYDVGTEAFF.

This clone was seen only once. The chain is built from TRBV29-1 and TRBJ2-1, with 11 bases aligning to TRBD2. This CDR3 contains 14 residues. The V segment lost 4 bases and the J segment 6 bases; nucleotides outside the gene matches: 5. Germline V gene lookup returns CDR1 SQVTM and CDR2 ANQGSEA. CDR3 DNA sequence: TGCAGCGTTGGCCGACTAGCGGGGATCAATGAGCAGTTCTTC. Its translation is CSVGRLAGINEQFF.

V and J are TRBV4-2 and TRBJ2-1; maybe TRBD1 (5 bases). The V end was cut by 1 base, the J end by 7 bases, with 14 bases between. There are 15 residues in the CDR3. Germline V gene lookup returns CDR1 LGHNA and CDR2 YNFKEQ. The CDR3 DNA reads TGTGCCAGCAGCCAAGTATCAGGGCAGGATAATGAGCAGTTCTTC. Protein product: CASSQVSGQDNEQFF.

This clone was recorded only once. V and J are TRBV28 and TRBJ1-2; D is perhaps TRBD1 (5 bases). With 8 bases removed from V and 8 bases from J, the gap between germline ends came to 9 bases. The CDR3 contains 10 residues. CDR1 MDHEN and CDR2 SYDVKM come from the germline V gene. CDR3 sequence (DNA): TGTGCCAGCGGGCAGGGCGGCTACACCTTC. Protein product: CASGQGGYTF.

The V and J genes are TRBV9 and TRBJ2-5; D possibly corresponds to TRBD2 (5 bases). CDR1 and CDR2 (germline): SGDLS, YYNGEE. The V end lost 3 bases, the J end lost 5 bases, and 11 bases lay between the germline ends. The CDR3 has 13 amino acids. CDR3 bases: TGTGCCAGCAGCGCCTTCTCGGGGGAGACCCAGTACTTC. Translation: CASSAFSGETQYF.

The V and J genes are TRBV19 and TRBJ2-1; D is possibly TRBD1 or TRBD2 (5 bases each). Trimming took off 5 bases at V and 3 bases at J, with 14 bases between the two ends. The CDR3 has 15 residues. Germline V gives CDR1 LNHDA, CDR2 SQIVND (reference sequence). The CDR3 nucleotides are TGTGCCAGTAGTCCCCGGGACCTGGTCTACAATGAGCAGTTCTTC. Amino acids: CASSPRDLVYNEQFF.

The rearrangement links TRBV18 to TRBJ2-7, with D hard to call. Trimming removed 1 base from V and 3 bases from J, with 4 bases in between. Germline CDR1 KGHSH, CDR2 LQKENI. This CDR3 has 12 residues. Here the CDR3 reads CASSPQDYEQYF. In nucleotides, the CDR3 is TGTGCCAGCTCACCACAGGACTACGAGCAGTACTTC.

The rearrangement uses TRBV30 and TRBJ2-1; 8 nucleotides align to TRBD2. J was trimmed by 16 bases and V by 0 bases; bases with no gene match: 8. CDR3 length: 12 residues. Germline CDR1 and CDR2: GTSNPN and SVGIG (reference sequence). Written as DNA, the CDR3 is TGTGCCTGGAGTGTGGGCCGGGGGGGCCATTTCTTC. This sequence encodes CAWSVGRGGHFF.

The chain uses TRBV6-1 and TRBJ2-3; D is ambiguous. Trimming pared 5 bases from V and 1 base from J, leaving 10 bases between. CDR1 is MNHNS, CDR2 SASEGT, per germline. The CDR3 is 14 amino acids. The CDR3 DNA follows: TGTGCCAGCAGTCGAAAGGTTGGCACAGATACGCAGTATTTT. Translating gives CASSRKVGTDTQYF.

This chain links TRBV7-2 with TRBJ1-2; D is ambiguous. Germline assignment: CDR1 SGHTA and CDR2 FQGNSA. Trimming removed 5 bases at V and 7 bases at J, with 8 bases between. This CDR3 spans 11 amino acids. CDR3 amino acids: CASSQTSGYTF. The CDR3 DNA is TGTGCCAGCAGCCAGACATCTGGCTACACCTTC.

The CDR3 loop is CSVRQGTDTQYF. In DNA, the CDR3 is TGCAGCGTTAGACAGGGAACAGATACGCAGTATTTT. The genes are TRBV29-1 and TRBJ2-3; 7 positions agree with TRBD1. The junction had 2 bases not matched to a gene; V was cut back by 5 bases and J by 3 bases. Germline CDR1 SQVTM, CDR2 ANQGSEA. The CDR3 sequence is 12 residues long.

The rearrangement links TRBV11-2 to TRBJ2-5; 9 bases line up with TRBD1. V trimming: 5 bases; J trimming: 5 bases; junction bases outside the gene matches: 15. The CDR3 has 17 amino acids. Germline V gene sequence: CDR1 SGHAT, CDR2 FQNNGV. In nucleotides, the CDR3 is TGTGCCAGCAGCCTAGGGTTGGGACAGGGAGTTCGGGAGACCCAGTACTTC. This codes for CASSLGLGQGVRETQYF. The full variable domain, rest sourced from reference TRBV11-2 and TRBJ2-5, is EAGVAQSPRYKIIEKRQSVAFWCNPISGHATLYWYQQILGQGPKLLIQFQNNGVVDDSQLPKDRFSAERLKGVDSTLKIQPAKLEDSAVYLCASSLGLGQGVRETQYFGPGTRLLVL.

The chain carries TRBV27 and TRBJ2-1, with no clear D. The germline V gene has CDR1 MNHEY and CDR2 SMNVEV (reference sequence). V gave up 6 bases and J gave up 5 bases, with 8 bases separating them. The CDR3 sequence is 12 residues long. The CDR3, as DNA: TGTGCCAGCAGGACCCAAAACAATGAGCAGTTCTTC. It is translated as CASRTQNNEQFF.

This rearrangement joins TRBV18 to TRBJ1-1; no definite D call. Germline V gene lookup returns CDR1 KGHSH and CDR2 LQKENI. This CDR3 has 15 residues. Trimming shortened V by 0 bases and J by 0 bases, and 8 bases separated the two germline ends. DNA of the CDR3: TGTGCCAGCTCACCACCGGCCGGAATGAACACTGAAGCTTTCTTT. Translation gives CASSPPAGMNTEAFF.